The rows below give T cell receptor beta chains drawn from one sample of a study of control samples from healthy donors and cancer patients. This table comes from immunoSEQ multiplex PCR, and its TCRdb copy is limited to in-frame clones, with some not included. This table holds 150,000 to 200,000 clones, about 91% found once. The sample comprised blood. These TCRs come from a woman aged 25-40 years in good health. Each CDR3 is given with its conserved first and last residue. D genes are given only for firm matches. Expanded clones are given a class, and other clones once, few, many or no size at all.

clone_size j_call d_call v_call cdr3_aa cdr3_nt
- TRBJ2-7 TRBD2 TRBV27 CASSLRSGGLYEQYF TGTGCCAGCAGTTTAAGGTCGGGGGGACTCTACGAGCAGTACTTC
- TRBJ2-2 - TRBV15 CATSREGAGTGELFF TGTGCCACCAGCAGAGAAGGGGCGGGCACCGGGGAGCTGTTTTTT
- TRBJ1-1 - TRBV2 CASSDFIPGTEAFF TGTGCCAGCAGTGATTTTATTCCGGGGACTGAAGCTTTCTTT
once TRBJ2-7 - TRBV18 CASSPPQRGGYEQYF TGTGCCAGCTCACCACCCCAGAGGGGAGGCTACGAGCAGTACTTC
- TRBJ2-1 TRBD2 TRBV10-3 CAITSLAGGGNEQFF TGTGCCATCACCTCCCTAGCGGGGGGTGGGAATGAGCAGTTCTTC
- TRBJ1-4 TRBD1 TRBV10-2 CASRSAGGNEKLFF TGCGCCAGCAGGTCAGCAGGGGGTAATGAAAAACTGTTTTTT
- TRBJ1-6 - TRBV5-5 CASSSEDRSYNSPLHF TGTGCCAGCAGCTCCGAGGACCGATCCTATAATTCACCCCTCCACTTT
- TRBJ2-1 - TRBV4-2 CASSQGGGETGQFF TGTGCCAGCAGCCAAGGGGGTGGGGAAACTGGGCAGTTCTTC
- TRBJ1-1 TRBD1 TRBV9 CASSVGTGGARAFF TGTGCCAGCAGCGTAGGGACAGGGGGTGCGAGGGCTTTCTTT
- TRBJ2-1 - TRBV28 CASSLDLRTEQFF TGTGCCAGCAGTTTGGATCTTAGAACTGAGCAGTTCTTC
- TRBJ1-1 - TRBV29-1 CSAGSGMNTEAFF TGCAGCGCCGGTTCTGGGATGAACACTGAAGCTTTCTTT
- TRBJ2-1 - TRBV28 CASRPPRHNEQFF TGTGCCAGCAGACCTCCACGGCACAATGAGCAGTTCTTC
- TRBJ2-7 - TRBV7-9 CASSLGEWGFAYEQYF TGTGCCAGCAGCTTAGGAGAGTGGGGTTTCGCCTACGAGCAGTACTTC
- TRBJ2-1 TRBD2 TRBV5-6 CASSRGTSLYNEQFF TGTGCCAGCAGCCGCGGGACTAGCCTCTACAATGAGCAGTTCTTC
- TRBJ2-5 - TRBV5-1 CASSLRGGLGETQYF TGCGCCAGCAGCTTGAGGGGGGGCCTCGGAGAGACCCAGTACTTC
- TRBJ1-1 - TRBV7-9 CASSLGQTKNTEAFF TGTGCCAGCAGCTTAGGCCAGACTAAGAACACTGAAGCTTTCTTT
- TRBJ1-2 - TRBV3-1/TRBV3-2 CASSSTLGRGYTF TGTGCCAGCAGCTCGACCCTGGGACGTGGCTACACCTTC
- TRBJ2-3 - TRBV6-6 CASSYGGGKTDTQYF TGTGCCAGCAGTTACGGGGGCGGAAAAACGGATACGCAGTATTTT
- TRBJ2-1 TRBD2 TRBV29-1 CSGRGYNEQFF TGCAGCGGGCGGGGGTACAATGAGCAGTTCTTC
many TRBJ1-5 TRBD1 TRBV28 CASLAGTGSNQPQHF TGTGCCAGCCTGGCAGGGACAGGGAGCAATCAGCCCCAGCATTTT
- TRBJ2-2 TRBD2 TRBV4-2 CASSRSRGLAGDTGELFF TGTGCCAGCAGCCGGTCGCGGGGGCTAGCGGGGGATACCGGGGAGCTGTTTTTT
once TRBJ2-1 - TRBV5-4 CASSPGNEQFF TGTGCCAGCAGTCCAGGTAATGAGCAGTTCTTC
- TRBJ2-1 - TRBV19 CASRKNNLDNEQFF TGTGCCAGTAGGAAGAACAACTTAGACAATGAGCAGTTCTTC
- TRBJ1-1 - TRBV10-3 CAISERGSEAFF TGTGCCATCAGTGAGCGGGGCTCCGAAGCTTTCTTT
- TRBJ1-4 TRBD1 TRBV4-2 CASSQVKIGTENEKLFF TGTGCCAGCAGCCAAGTAAAAATAGGGACAGAGAATGAAAAACTGTTTTTT
once TRBJ2-1 TRBD2 TRBV28 CASTSLAADNEQFF TGTGCCAGCACTAGTCTAGCGGCGGACAATGAGCAGTTCTTC
- TRBJ2-2 - TRBV7-9 CASSPRTSNTGELFF TGTGCCAGCAGCCCGAGGACCTCGAACACCGGGGAGCTGTTTTTT
- TRBJ2-2 - TRBV5-1 CASSLGQGNTGELFF TGCGCCAGCAGCTTGGGGCAGGGGAACACCGGGGAGCTGTTTTTT
- TRBJ1-1 - TRBV4-2 CASSQAGSGGGTEAFF TGTGCCAGCAGCCAAGCCGGGTCGGGGGGTGGCACTGAAGCTTTCTTT
- TRBJ1-4 - TRBV25-1 CASSASRGGANEKLFF TGTGCCAGCAGTGCCAGCCGGGGAGGCGCAAATGAAAAACTGTTTTTT
- TRBJ1-2 - TRBV6-5 CASSWTDYGYTF TGTGCCAGCAGTTGGACAGACTATGGCTACACCTTC
- TRBJ2-7 - TRBV20-1 CSARVASEQYF TGCAGTGCTAGAGTGGCGTCCGAGCAGTACTTC
- TRBJ2-5 TRBD1 TRBV29-1 CSVGTGAGGETQYF TGCAGCGTGGGGACAGGGGCAGGGGGGGAGACCCAGTACTTC
- TRBJ1-5 - TRBV6-1 CASSYQGRNQPQHF TGTGCCAGCAGTTATCAAGGGAGAAATCAGCCCCAGCATTTT
- TRBJ1-1 - TRBV15 CATSSERNTEAFF TGTGCCACCAGCAGCGAAAGGAACACTGAAGCTTTCTTT
- TRBJ1-3 - TRBV28 CASSLPGNTIYF TGTGCCAGCAGTTTACCTGGAAACACCATATATTTT
- TRBJ2-2 - TRBV24-1 CATSDPDTGELFF TGTGCCACCAGTGACCCGGACACCGGGGAGCTGTTTTTT
- TRBJ2-7 TRBD1 TRBV4-2 CASSQDARAGTDSYEQYF TGTGCCAGCAGCCAAGATGCCAGAGCCGGGACAGACTCCTACGAGCAGTACTTC
- TRBJ1-1 TRBD1 TRBV5-4 CASSYVGQGAGTEAFF TGTGCCAGCAGCTACGTGGGACAGGGGGCTGGAACTGAAGCTTTCTTT
- TRBJ2-7 TRBD2 TRBV19 CASGGGRSYEQYF TGTGCCAGCGGGGGGGGCAGATCTTACGAGCAGTACTTC
- TRBJ1-2 TRBD1 TRBV12-3/TRBV12-4 CASSPGTGGVYTF TGTGCCAGCAGTCCCGGGACAGGGGGCGTCTACACCTTC
- TRBJ2-2 - TRBV13 CASSFSGELFF TGTGCCAGCAGCTTTTCCGGGGAGCTGTTTTTT
once TRBJ2-3 - TRBV19 CASRSRYASTDTQYF TGTGCCAGTAGGTCCCGATATGCTAGCACAGATACGCAGTATTTT
- TRBJ2-7 - TRBV28 CASSLRDRGIREQYF TGTGCCAGCAGTTTGCGGGACAGAGGGATCCGCGAGCAGTACTTC
- TRBJ1-1 - TRBV12-3/TRBV12-4 CASCYRSEAFF TGTGCCAGCTGTTACCGCTCTGAAGCTTTCTTT
- TRBJ2-3 TRBD2 TRBV5-1 CASSEAASGGTDTQYF TGCGCCAGCAGCGAAGCGGCTAGCGGGGGCACAGATACGCAGTATTTT
once TRBJ2-1 TRBD1 TRBV9 CASSVRGPLSSYNEQFF TGTGCCAGCAGCGTGAGGGGGCCCTTAAGCTCCTACAATGAGCAGTTCTTC
- TRBJ2-2 - TRBV24-1 CATSGSGELFF TGTGCCACCAGTGGGTCGGGGGAGCTGTTTTTT
- TRBJ2-7 - TRBV7-9 CASSLPGPEQYF TGTGCCAGCAGCTTACCGGGCCCCGAGCAGTACTTC
once TRBJ1-3 - TRBV6-6 CASSYSARGLGNTIYF TGTGCCAGCAGTTACTCGGCCCGGGGACTCGGAAACACCATATATTTT
- TRBJ2-6 TRBD1 TRBV18 CASSEGQLGANVLTF TGTGCCAGCAGCGAGGGACAGTTGGGGGCCAACGTCCTGACTTTC
once TRBJ1-3 - TRBV18 CASSALEEGNTIYF TGTGCCAGCTCAGCCTTAGAAGAAGGAAACACCATATATTTT
- TRBJ1-4 TRBD1 TRBV5-1 CASSLDRGNEKLFF TGCGCCAGCAGCCTAGACAGGGGGAATGAAAAACTGTTTTTT
- TRBJ2-7 TRBD1 TRBV6-2/TRBV6-3 CASSTPTTGDRGHEQYF TGTGCCAGCAGTACCCCGACCACCGGAGACAGGGGCCACGAGCAGTACTTC
- TRBJ1-2 - TRBV30 CAWSVAVSGYGYTF TGTGCCTGGAGTGTAGCCGTCTCTGGCTATGGCTACACCTTC
- TRBJ1-2 - TRBV5-1 CASSLYGQANSGYTF TGCGCCAGCAGCTTGTACGGTCAGGCCAATTCCGGCTACACCTTC
- TRBJ2-2 - TRBV7-7 CASSLGGGPPGELFF TGTGCTAGCAGCTTAGGGGGAGGACCCCCCGGGGAGCTGTTTTTT